Sequencing of this T cell receptor beta chain was carried out in a study of blood T cell repertoires in COVID-19. Overall study context: Samples representing acute and convalescent COVID-19 were sourced from the United States, Italy and Spain.

The CDR3 has 14 amino acids. The ends were cut back, 2 bases at V and 4 bases at J, with 11 bases in the middle. Germline CDR1 LNHDA, CDR2 SQIVND (reference sequence). Measured with immunoSEQ multiplex PCR; TCRdb has only the in-frame clones, and not every one. The sample includes approximately 430,000 clones, 75% to 90% of them seen just once. This sequence was found in a woman in her 30s with active or convalescent COVID-19. The sequencing sample was made of peripheral blood. The chain links TRBV19 to TRBJ1-1; D gene ambiguous. CDR3 sequence: CASSIREGGTEAFF. In DNA, the CDR3 is TGTGCCAGTAGTATAAGGGAGGGCGGCACTGAAGCTTTCTTT.